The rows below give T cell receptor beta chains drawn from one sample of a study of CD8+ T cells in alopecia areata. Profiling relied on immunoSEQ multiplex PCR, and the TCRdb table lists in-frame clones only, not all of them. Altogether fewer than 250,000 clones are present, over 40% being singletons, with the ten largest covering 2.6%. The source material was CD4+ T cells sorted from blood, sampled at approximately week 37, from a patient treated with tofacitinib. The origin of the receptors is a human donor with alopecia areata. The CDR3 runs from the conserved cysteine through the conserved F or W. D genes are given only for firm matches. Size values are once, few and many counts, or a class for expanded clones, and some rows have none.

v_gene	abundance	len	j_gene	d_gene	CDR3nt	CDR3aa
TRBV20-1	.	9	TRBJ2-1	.	TGCAGCCTTGGGCATGAGCAGTTCTTC	CSLGHEQFF
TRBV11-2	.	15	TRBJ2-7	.	TGTGCCAGCAGCTTAGCCTCGGGGCGGTCCTACGAGCAGTACTTC	CASSLASGRSYEQYF
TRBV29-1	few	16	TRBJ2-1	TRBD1	TGCAGCGTTGACATCCCTTTTAAGACAGGGGCCCCTGAGCAGTTCTTC	CSVDIPFKTGAPEQFF
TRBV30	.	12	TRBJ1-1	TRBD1	TGTGCCTGGGGATACTCGGGACAGGAAGCTTTCTTT	CAWGYSGQEAFF
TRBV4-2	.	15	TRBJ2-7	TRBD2	TGTGCCAGCAGCCAAGCGGCTAGCGGGACCTACGAGCAGTACTTC	CASSQAASGTYEQYF
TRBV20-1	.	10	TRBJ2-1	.	TGCAGTGCTATAGCCAATGAGCAGTTCTTC	CSAIANEQFF
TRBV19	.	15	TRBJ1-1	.	TGTGCCAGTAGTATAGTTGGGGCGCAGAACACTGAAGCTTTCTTT	CASSIVGAQNTEAFF
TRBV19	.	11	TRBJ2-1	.	TGTGCCAGTAGTATCGGGAATGAGCAGTTCTTC	CASSIGNEQFF
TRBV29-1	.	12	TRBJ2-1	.	TGCAGCGTTGATTGGGCGGCCTCCGAGCAGTTCTTC	CSVDWAASEQFF
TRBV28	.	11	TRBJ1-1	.	TGTGCCAGCAGTCTTGCAGACTGGGCTTTCTTT	CASSLADWAFF
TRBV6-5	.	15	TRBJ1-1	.	TGTGCCAGCAGTGGAAGGGGTGGCGGTGGTGGTGAAGCTTTCTTT	CASSGRGGGGGEAFF
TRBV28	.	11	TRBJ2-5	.	TGTGCCAGCACCACGGCGGAGACCCAGTACTTC	CASTTAETQYF
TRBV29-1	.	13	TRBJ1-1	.	TGCAGCGTGGCAAGCGCAAGTTATACTGAAGCTTTCTTT	CSVASASYTEAFF
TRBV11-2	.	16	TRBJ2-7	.	TGTGCCAGCAGCTCCTGGGCTGGGGCCGCCCCCTACGAGCAGTACTTC	CASSSWAGAAPYEQYF
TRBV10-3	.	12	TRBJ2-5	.	TGTGCCATCAGCGCCACCGGAGAGACCCAGTACTTC	CAISATGETQYF